These T cell receptor beta chains were read from a single sample in a study of neurological immune-mediated disorders. TCRdb analysed the 5' RACE reads with MiXCR anew, one entry per CDR3 protein. The repertoire holds 39,000 or so distinct CDR3 sequences, with over 2% as singletons. The sequenced material came from PBMCs. Source of these receptors: a man aged 30 to 39 with multiple sclerosis. Both conserved end residues are part of each CDR3. The order of the fields is V gene, clone size, J gene, D gene, CDR3 DNA, CDR3 protein. A D gene is named only where the DNA matches it firmly. Sizes are listed as how often the clone was seen (once, few, many) or a class if it is expanded.

v_gene: TRBV28
abundance: many
j_gene: TRBJ2-7
d_gene: NA
CDR3nt: TGTGCCAGCAGTGCAGGACAGTTATACGAGCAGTACTTC
CDR3aa: CASSAGQLYEQYF

v_gene: TRBV10-3
abundance: many
j_gene: TRBJ1-2
d_gene: TRBD1
CDR3nt: TGTGCCATCAGATCTACAGGGGACGGGGGCTACACCTTC
CDR3aa: CAIRSTGDGGYTF

v_gene: TRBV5-1
abundance: few
j_gene: TRBJ2-2
d_gene: NA
CDR3nt: TGCGCCAGCAGCTTGGCCTACAGCCGCACCGGGGAGCTGTTTTTT
CDR3aa: CASSLAYSRTGELFF

v_gene: TRBV5-1
abundance: many
j_gene: TRBJ2-3
d_gene: NA
CDR3nt: TGCGCCAGCAGCTTGGTCGAGGGCCTGACAGATACGCAGTATTTT
CDR3aa: CASSLVEGLTDTQYF

v_gene: TRBV29-1
abundance: many
j_gene: TRBJ2-1
d_gene: NA
CDR3nt: TGCAGCGTTGAAGAAGGCGGCCCCTTAGGTGATGATGAGCAGTTCTTC
CDR3aa: CSVEEGGPLGDDEQFF

v_gene: TRBV20-1
abundance: many
j_gene: TRBJ2-7
d_gene: NA
CDR3nt: TGCAGTGCCCCACTGCGGTACGACGACGAGCAGTACTTC
CDR3aa: CSAPLRYDDEQYF

v_gene: TRBV21-1
abundance: many
j_gene: TRBJ2-6
d_gene: NA
CDR3nt: TGTGCCAGCAGCAACGACAGCTCTGGGGCCAACGTCCTGACTTTC
CDR3aa: CASSNDSSGANVLTF

v_gene: TRBV29-1
abundance: many
j_gene: TRBJ1-1
d_gene: NA
CDR3nt: TGCAGCGTTGGACCGCAGGGCTGGGGCACTGAAGCTTTCTTT
CDR3aa: CSVGPQGWGTEAFF

v_gene: TRBV13
abundance: many
j_gene: TRBJ2-7
d_gene: TRBD1
CDR3nt: TGTGCCAGCAGCTCAGGGGGACGAGCGTTCTCCTACGAGCAGTACTTC
CDR3aa: CASSSGGRAFSYEQYF

v_gene: TRBV25-1
abundance: many
j_gene: TRBJ2-1
d_gene: TRBD1
CDR3nt: TGTGCCAGCGTAAGACAGGGGTACAATGAGCAGTTCTTC
CDR3aa: CASVRQGYNEQFF

v_gene: TRBV20-1
abundance: many
j_gene: TRBJ2-1
d_gene: NA
CDR3nt: TGCAGTGCTCCCGGGCGCGGGTCTTACAATGAGCAGTTCTTC
CDR3aa: CSAPGRGSYNEQFF

v_gene: TRBV29-1
abundance: many
j_gene: TRBJ2-3
d_gene: NA
CDR3nt: TGCAGCGTTGTGGGGGGACGCACAGATACGCAGTATTTT
CDR3aa: CSVVGGRTDTQYF

v_gene: TRBV5-1
abundance: many
j_gene: TRBJ2-2
d_gene: TRBD2
CDR3nt: TGCGCCAGCAGCTTGGTACTAGCGGATACCGGGGAGCTGTTTTTT
CDR3aa: CASSLVLADTGELFF

v_gene: TRBV20-1
abundance: many
j_gene: TRBJ1-1
d_gene: TRBD1
CDR3nt: TGCAGTGCCAAGGGGACAGCGGGTGCCCTTGAAGCTTTCTTT
CDR3aa: CSAKGTAGALEAFF

v_gene: TRBV10-3
abundance: many
j_gene: TRBJ2-5
d_gene: TRBD1
CDR3nt: TGTGCCATCAGTGAAGCGGGACAGGGAAGAGAGACCCAGTACTTC
CDR3aa: CAISEAGQGRETQYF

v_gene: TRBV18
abundance: few
j_gene: TRBJ2-5
d_gene: NA
CDR3nt: TGTGCCAGCTCACCCGACCTCCTCCAAGAGACCCAGTACTTC
CDR3aa: CASSPDLLQETQYF

v_gene: TRBV20-1
abundance: many
j_gene: TRBJ2-1
d_gene: TRBD2
CDR3nt: TGCAGTGCTATTATAGCGGGAACCTACAATGAGCAGTTCTTC
CDR3aa: CSAIIAGTYNEQFF

v_gene: TRBV5-1
abundance: many
j_gene: TRBJ1-4
d_gene: NA
CDR3nt: TGCGCCAGCAGCTTGCGGCCAGGGAATGAAAAACTGTTTTTT
CDR3aa: CASSLRPGNEKLFF

v_gene: TRBV20-1
abundance: few
j_gene: TRBJ1-1
d_gene: NA
CDR3nt: TGCAGTGCTAGAGATCCTGGGGGTGGTGCTGAAGCTTTCTTT
CDR3aa: CSARDPGGGAEAFF

v_gene: TRBV7-2
abundance: many
j_gene: TRBJ2-5
d_gene: NA
CDR3nt: TGTGCCAGCAGCTTACGCAGGGATCGCCAAGAGACCCAGTACTTC
CDR3aa: CASSLRRDRQETQYF

v_gene: TRBV7-9
abundance: many
j_gene: TRBJ2-1
d_gene: NA
CDR3nt: TGTGCCAGCAGTTGGGGCTCCTACAATGAGCAGTTCTTC
CDR3aa: CASSWGSYNEQFF

v_gene: TRBV5-1
abundance: many
j_gene: TRBJ2-1
d_gene: TRBD1
CDR3nt: TGCGCCAGCAGCTTACAGGGGCATGAGCAGTTCTTC
CDR3aa: CASSLQGHEQFF

v_gene: TRBV20-1
abundance: many
j_gene: TRBJ2-7
d_gene: NA
CDR3nt: TGCAGTGCCGCCCGCGGCCAAGGGGATGTCTCCTACGAGCAGTACTTC
CDR3aa: CSAARGQGDVSYEQYF

v_gene: TRBV28
abundance: many
j_gene: TRBJ2-2
d_gene: NA
CDR3nt: TGTGCCAGCAGGACCGACGGCACCGGGGAGCTGTTTTTT
CDR3aa: CASRTDGTGELFF

v_gene: TRBV11-2
abundance: many
j_gene: TRBJ2-2
d_gene: NA
CDR3nt: TGTGCCAGCAGCCGGACAGACACCGGGGAGCTGTTTTTT
CDR3aa: CASSRTDTGELFF

v_gene: TRBV12-3/TRBV12-4
abundance: many
j_gene: TRBJ2-7
d_gene: NA
CDR3nt: TGTGCCAGCAGTCCCGGTCTCTCCTCCTACGAGCAGTACTTC
CDR3aa: CASSPGLSSYEQYF

v_gene: TRBV5-1
abundance: many
j_gene: TRBJ2-3
d_gene: NA
CDR3nt: TGCGCCAGCAGCTTCGAAACAGACCGCACAGATACGCAGTATTTT
CDR3aa: CASSFETDRTDTQYF

v_gene: TRBV27
abundance: many
j_gene: TRBJ2-2
d_gene: NA
CDR3nt: TGTGCCAGCAGTAAGGCTTTAGGGGCCACTAACACCGGGGAGCTGTTTTTT
CDR3aa: CASSKALGATNTGELFF

v_gene: TRBV6-6
abundance: many
j_gene: TRBJ2-7
d_gene: NA
CDR3nt: TGTGCCAGCAGTACCGCCTCCTCCAAAAATACCTACGAGCAGTACTTC
CDR3aa: CASSTASSKNTYEQYF

v_gene: TRBV6-5
abundance: many
j_gene: TRBJ1-2
d_gene: TRBD1
CDR3nt: TGTGCCAGCAGTTACGCGAGCGGGACAGGCTATGGCTACACCTTC
CDR3aa: CASSYASGTGYGYTF

v_gene: TRBV7-9
abundance: many
j_gene: TRBJ2-5
d_gene: NA
CDR3nt: TGTGCCAGCAGCTTAAAAATGGGAGCAGAGACCCAGTACTTC
CDR3aa: CASSLKMGAETQYF

v_gene: TRBV7-2
abundance: many
j_gene: TRBJ2-3
d_gene: TRBD2
CDR3nt: TGTGCCAGCAGCTTAGCGAAGACTAGCGCTAGCACAGATACGCAGTATTTT
CDR3aa: CASSLAKTSASTDTQYF

v_gene: TRBV7-6
abundance: many
j_gene: TRBJ2-1
d_gene: NA
CDR3nt: TGTGCCAGCAGCTTAGGGCAATTAGCGCTGGGTAAGCAGTTCTTC
CDR3aa: CASSLGQLALGKQFF

v_gene: TRBV7-2
abundance: many
j_gene: TRBJ2-7
d_gene: NA
CDR3nt: TGTGCCAGCAGCGAAGGGGGACACAACTACGAGCAGTACTTC
CDR3aa: CASSEGGHNYEQYF

v_gene: TRBV4-3
abundance: many
j_gene: TRBJ2-1
d_gene: NA
CDR3nt: TGCGCCAGCAGCCACGACCCTAGCAGGCTCGAGAACAATGAGCAGTTCTTC
CDR3aa: CASSHDPSRLENNEQFF

v_gene: TRBV7-9
abundance: many
j_gene: TRBJ2-1
d_gene: NA
CDR3nt: TGTGCCAGCAGCTTAAGGGGGGCCAACTCCTACAATGAGCAGTTCTTC
CDR3aa: CASSLRGANSYNEQFF

v_gene: TRBV5-1
abundance: many
j_gene: TRBJ2-1
d_gene: TRBD2
CDR3nt: TGCGCCAGCAGTCCTAGCGGGAGCCCCTCCAATGAGCAGTTCTTC
CDR3aa: CASSPSGSPSNEQFF

v_gene: TRBV5-6
abundance: many
j_gene: TRBJ2-5
d_gene: NA
CDR3nt: TGTGCCAGCAGCTGGCTAGGGGGGCTGGGAGAAGAGACCCAGTACTTC
CDR3aa: CASSWLGGLGEETQYF

v_gene: TRBV7-2
abundance: many
j_gene: TRBJ2-7
d_gene: NA
CDR3nt: TGTGCCAGCAGCTTACGGGACGGTTGGGGCGAGCAGTACTTC
CDR3aa: CASSLRDGWGEQYF

v_gene: TRBV15
abundance: many
j_gene: TRBJ1-1
d_gene: NA
CDR3nt: TGTGCCACCAGCGTTCCTCAAGGGGCGAACACTGAAGCTTTCTTT
CDR3aa: CATSVPQGANTEAFF

v_gene: TRBV7-2
abundance: many
j_gene: TRBJ1-1
d_gene: TRBD1
CDR3nt: TGTGCCAGCAGTAGACAGGGGGGAAACACTGAAGCTTTCTTT
CDR3aa: CASSRQGGNTEAFF

v_gene: TRBV5-1
abundance: many
j_gene: TRBJ1-1
d_gene: NA
CDR3nt: TGCGCCAGCAGCTCCGAACTCAGAGGGAGCACTGAAGCTTTCTTT
CDR3aa: CASSSELRGSTEAFF

v_gene: TRBV20-1
abundance: many
j_gene: TRBJ2-1
d_gene: TRBD2
CDR3nt: TGCAGTGCTAGAGATGGGCTAGCGGGAGGTCTCAGCTCCTACAATGAGCAGTTCTTC
CDR3aa: CSARDGLAGGLSSYNEQFF

v_gene: TRBV20-1
abundance: many
j_gene: TRBJ2-5
d_gene: TRBD1
CDR3nt: TGCAGTGCTCCTCCAGGAACGAACAGGGGTGTCGAGGAGACCCAGTACTTC
CDR3aa: CSAPPGTNRGVEETQYF

v_gene: TRBV28
abundance: many
j_gene: TRBJ2-7
d_gene: TRBD2
CDR3nt: TGTGCCAGCAGACCAGTACTAGCGGCCTCCTACGAGCAGTACTTC
CDR3aa: CASRPVLAASYEQYF

v_gene: TRBV5-1
abundance: many
j_gene: TRBJ2-7
d_gene: TRBD2
CDR3nt: TGCGCCAGCAGACTACTAGCGGGGAAACAAGGGGGCGAGCAGTACTTC
CDR3aa: CASRLLAGKQGGEQYF

v_gene: TRBV12-3/TRBV12-4
abundance: many
j_gene: TRBJ2-4
d_gene: NA
CDR3nt: TGTGCCAGCAGTTTACGGGGAGGAGGGGCCAAAAACATTCAGTACTTC
CDR3aa: CASSLRGGGAKNIQYF

v_gene: TRBV20-1
abundance: many
j_gene: TRBJ2-7
d_gene: TRBD1
CDR3nt: TGCAGTGCTAGAGATGCCGGACAGGGGACCTACGAGCAGTACTTC
CDR3aa: CSARDAGQGTYEQYF

v_gene: TRBV5-1
abundance: many
j_gene: TRBJ1-1
d_gene: NA
CDR3nt: TGCGCCAGCAGCCCACGGACAGACTTCAACACTGAAGCTTTCTTT
CDR3aa: CASSPRTDFNTEAFF

v_gene: TRBV27
abundance: many
j_gene: TRBJ1-6
d_gene: NA
CDR3nt: TGTGCCAGCAGTCCCTGGAGGTATAATTCACCCCTCCACTTT
CDR3aa: CASSPWRYNSPLHF

v_gene: TRBV5-1
abundance: many
j_gene: TRBJ1-2
d_gene: NA
CDR3nt: TGCGCCAGCAGCTTAATCCCAGCCCCCCCCTATGGCTACACCTTC
CDR3aa: CASSLIPAPPYGYTF